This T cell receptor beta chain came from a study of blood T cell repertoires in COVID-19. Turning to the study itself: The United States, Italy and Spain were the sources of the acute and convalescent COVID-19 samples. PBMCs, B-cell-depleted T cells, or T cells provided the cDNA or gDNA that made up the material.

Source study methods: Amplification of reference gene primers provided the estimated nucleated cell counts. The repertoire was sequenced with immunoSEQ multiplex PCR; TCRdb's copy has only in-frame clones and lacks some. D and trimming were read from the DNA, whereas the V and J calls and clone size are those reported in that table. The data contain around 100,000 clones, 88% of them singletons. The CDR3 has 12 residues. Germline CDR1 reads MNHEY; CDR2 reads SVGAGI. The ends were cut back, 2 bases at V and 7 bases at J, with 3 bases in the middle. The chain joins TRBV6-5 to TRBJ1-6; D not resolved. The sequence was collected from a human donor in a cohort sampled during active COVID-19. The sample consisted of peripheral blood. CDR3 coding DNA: TGTGCCAGCAGTTACCAAAATTCACCCCTCCACTTT. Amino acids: CASSYQNSPLHF.